The 2 T cell receptor beta chains given below trace back to one sample, sequenced in a study of shared clonotypes between healthy human individuals. The assay was immunoSEQ multiplex PCR, and TCRdb's table has in-frame clones only and misses some. The table includes 2 million to 2.5 million clones, 80% to 95% detected once. Sequencing was done on a sample of naive CD4+ T cells from PBMCs. Noted subset: CD45RA+ positively selected. These receptor sequences come from a young man in good health. Some clones in this sample may be carry-over from other donors' samples.

With respect to this clone: Other DNA variants within this sample encode the same CDR3. The chain employs TRBV7-9 and TRBJ1-1; TRBD1 is a possible D gene (5 bases). Per the germline V gene, CDR1 is SEHNR and CDR2 is FQNEAQ (reference sequence). V was trimmed by 0 bases and J by 7 bases, leaving 9 bases between them. This CDR3 has 13 amino acids. Here the CDR3 reads CASSLAGGDEAFF. The CDR3 DNA follows: TGTGCCAGCAGCTTAGCCGGGGGGGATGAAGCTTTCTTT.

The CDR3 DNA reads TGTGCCAGCAGCCCCCGACGAACAGATTCCTATGGCTACACCTTC. Translating gives CASSPRRTDSYGYTF. The chain links TRBV7-2 to TRBJ1-2; unclear D gene. The CDR3 has 15 residues. Germline V lookup: CDR1 SGHTA, CDR2 FQGNSA. The V end was cut by 5 bases, the J end by 4 bases, with 17 bases between.